One T cell receptor beta chain is described in this entry. Antigen specificity is unknown. Other DNA sequences from this sample encode an identical CDR3 as well. The V gene's germline CDR1 is SGDLS and CDR2 YYNGEE. This CDR3 is 15 amino acids long. V was clipped by 0 bases and J by 1 base; unmatched bases: 1. Time point noted: baseline pretreatment blood. This sample's treatment: 15 Gy SBRT to primary tumor, nephrectomy 4 weeks later. Blood was sampled at baseline, 2 weeks and 4 weeks after SBRT. Clones were read by immunoSEQ multiplex PCR, and TCRdb kept only the in-frame ones, dropping some. This table holds 150,000 or so clones, about 85% found once. The data were taken from a study of radiation and T cells in renal cell carcinoma. Study-wide findings and caveats: From baseline, blood top tumor clonotypes peaked at 2 weeks post-radiation. Without pretreatment biopsies, baseline tumor clonotype presence was undetermined.

The TCR comes from a woman between 65 and 79 years old with renal cell carcinoma. This sequence joins TRBV9 and TRBJ2-5; 9 positions match TRBD2. The input for sequencing was blood, taken from a patient whose treatment included radiotherapy and nephrectomy. CDR3 loop: CASSVAAGGQETQYF. The DNA for the CDR3 is TGTGCCAGCAGCGTAGCAGCGGGGGGCCAAGAGACCCAGTACTTC.